This T cell receptor (beta chain) is drawn from a study of control samples from healthy donors and cancer patients. Measured with immunoSEQ multiplex PCR; TCRdb has only the in-frame clones, and not every one. Seen here are tens of thousands of clones, about 75% observed once, and the top ten hold about 15%. The sequenced material came from formalin-fixed, paraffin-embedded tissue. The TCR sequence derives from a male donor with melanoma.

The CDR3 is CATSRGVGYTF. The CDR3 DNA follows: TGTGCCACCTCGAGGGGGGTTGGCTACACCTTC. The chain couples TRBV12-3 or TRBV12-4 to TRBJ1-2; possible D gene TRBD1, 6 bases. Trimming took 10 bases from V and 7 from J, leaving 13 bases between them. There are 11 residues in the CDR3.